The 19 T cell receptor beta chains presented below share a single source sample, sequenced in a study of T-cell memory formation after mild COVID-19 (dated by TCRdb to the early 2020s). The library was made by 5' RACE. Reads for this sample came from an Illumina NovaSeq 6000. TCRdb trimmed the raw reads at Q25, called clones with MiXCR and kept productive beta chains. Duplicate CDR3 protein sequences are folded into a single record with the most common DNA and genes. Here the sample has roughly 150,000 distinct CDR3 sequences; roughly 15% occur a single time. The ten biggest clones cover less than 15% of the sample. Sequencing was performed on PBMCs or a T cell subset sorted from them (not recorded which). These receptors came from an adult woman who had mild COVID-19 (a few samples of this study predate the infection). The sample titles of this study are shuffled in the database, so cell type and time point are left out; the donor was told from shared clones.

The chain uses TRBV29-1 and TRBJ1-5; TRBD1 aligns across 7 bases. The germline V gene has CDR1 SQVTM and CDR2 ANQGSEA. V lost 4 bases, J lost 1 base, and 4 bases stayed unmatched. The CDR3 sequence is 14 residues long. The CDR3 DNA follows: TGCAGCGTTGCGACAGGGACGAGCAATCAGCCCCAGCATTTT. This translates into CSVATGTSNQPQHF.

This clonotype was detected many times. The chain recombines TRBV12-3 or TRBV12-4 with TRBJ2-7; tentative D call: TRBD1 (6 bases). This CDR3 is 15 amino acids long. Trimming pared 5 bases from V and 0 bases from J, leaving 14 bases between. The CDR3 DNA sequence: TGTGCCAGCAGTCCCTACAGGGCACTCTCCTACGAGCAGTACTTC. Protein product: CASSPYRALSYEQYF.

This clonotype was counted a few times. The rearrangement joins TRBV18 to TRBJ2-3, with TRBD2 identical over 11 bases. Germline V gene lookup returns CDR1 KGHSH and CDR2 LQKENI. The CDR3 consists of 16 residues. J lost 0 bases, V lost 3 bases, and 2 bases had no gene match. The CDR3: CASSPTSGVSTDTQYF. The CDR3, as DNA: TGTGCCAGCTCACCGACTAGCGGGGTGAGCACAGATACGCAGTATTTT.

The J gene is TRBJ2-3, the V gene TRBV29-1; TRBD2 matches 8 bases. Germline CDR1 is SQVTM and CDR2 is ANQGSEA. Losses at the gene ends were 5 bases for V and 2 bases for J; bases not matched to a gene: 9. This CDR3 has 15 residues. CDR3 nucleotides: TGCAGCGTTCCCCCGGGAGGGGTAGCCACAGATACGCAGTATTTT. Amino acids: CSVPPGGVATDTQYF.

V is TRBV27 and J is TRBJ1-2, with TRBD1 matching 8 bases. J gave up 2 bases and V 3 bases, and 14 bases lay outside the gene matches. The CDR3 runs 18 residues. Germline-derived CDR1 and CDR2 are MNHEY and SMNVEV (reference sequence). CDR3 residues: CASSLRGAGGAVNYGYTF. CDR3 bases: TGTGCCAGCAGTTTGCGCGGGGCAGGGGGCGCAGTCAACTATGGCTACACCTTC.

The rearrangement uses TRBV4-3 and TRBJ2-7, with D unresolved. The CDR3 sequence is 15 residues long. Germline CDR1 is LGHNA and CDR2 is YSLEER. V was cut by 6 bases and J by 0 bases, with 15 bases left in between. The CDR3, as DNA: TGCGCCAGCAGTCCAGACCTATACGCCTCCTACGAGCAGTACTTC. This translates into CASSPDLYASYEQYF.

The V gene is TRBV7-3, the J gene TRBJ1-2; 9 nucleotides agree with TRBD1. CDR1 is SGHTA and CDR2 is FQGTGA in the germline V gene. Trimming cost V 5 bases and J 2 bases; bases outside gene matches: 6. This CDR3 comprises 15 residues. This chain's CDR3 is CASSLGQGPNYGYTF. The DNA of the CDR3 is TGTGCCAGCAGCCTCGGACAGGGGCCCAACTATGGCTACACCTTC. The variable domain in full, with the rest retrieved from reference TRBV7-3 and TRBJ1-2, is GAGVSQTPSNKVTEKGKYVELRCDPISGHTALYWYRQSLGQGPEFLIYFQGTGAADDSGLPNDRFFAVRPEGSVSTLKIQRTERGDSAVYLCASSLGQGPNYGYTFGSGTRLTVV.

This clonotype appeared a few times. The J gene is TRBJ2-1, the V gene TRBV27; TRBD2 is a possible D gene (7 bases). With 3 bases removed from V and 8 bases from J, the gap between germline ends came to 17 bases. Germline values: CDR1 MNHEY, CDR2 SMNVEV (reference sequence). CDR3 length: 15 residues. CDR3 protein: CASSFSRGGGYEQFF. CDR3 coding DNA: TGTGCCAGCAGTTTTTCCCGTGGGGGGGGCTATGAGCAGTTCTTC.

This clonotype was seen only a few times. The rearrangement links TRBV24-1 to TRBJ2-5; a weak D match, TRBD1 (5 bases). Germline V gives CDR1 KGHDR, CDR2 SFDVKD. This CDR3 comprises 17 residues. Trimming took off 4 bases at V and 1 base at J, with 18 bases between the two ends. The CDR3 loop reads CATSESGNLAFQETQYF. The CDR3, as DNA: TGTGCCACCAGTGAATCAGGGAACCTCGCGTTCCAAGAGACCCAGTACTTC.

The rearrangement joins TRBV2 to TRBJ2-2; D remains unclear. V was trimmed by 1 base and J by 5 bases, leaving 11 bases between them. CDR3 length: 15 amino acids. Germline values: CDR1 SNHLY, CDR2 FYNNEI. The CDR3 is CASSEERSRTGELFF. The CDR3 nucleotides are TGTGCCAGCAGTGAAGAGAGGAGTAGGACCGGGGAGCTGTTTTTT.

The chain carries TRBV20-1 and TRBJ2-7; D is unclear. CDR3 length: 11 residues. V lost 2 bases, J lost 4 bases, and 6 bases lay in between. The V gene's germline CDR1 is DFQATT and CDR2 SNEGSKA (reference sequence). CDR3 sequence (DNA): TGCAGTGCTAGATTATCGTACGAGCAGTACTTC. As protein: CSARLSYEQYF.

This clonotype has more than one count but fewer than ten. A read error may produce the germline difference seen at one junction end. The rearrangement joins TRBV12-3 or TRBV12-4 to TRBJ2-3, with D possibly TRBD2 on 5 matching bases. This CDR3 has 12 residues. In DNA form, the CDR3 reads TGTGCCAGCAGTCTAGCAACGGGCACGCAGTATTTT. Protein: CASSLATGTQYF.

The V gene is TRBV4-2, the J gene TRBJ2-7, with 7 bases identical to TRBD2. Germline V gene sequence: CDR1 LGHNA, CDR2 YNFKEQ. V lost 2 bases, J lost 2 bases, and 6 bases stayed unmatched. This CDR3 comprises 15 residues. CDR3 residues: CASSQRPGGTYEQYF. The CDR3 DNA reads TGTGCCAGCAGCCAAAGGCCGGGAGGTACCTACGAGCAGTACTTC.

This clonotype was detected a few times. This chain uses TRBV10-3 with TRBJ2-5, with 7 positions matching TRBD1. This CDR3 has 16 amino acids. V lost 6 bases, J lost 1 base, and 11 bases stayed unmatched. CDR1 and CDR2 (germline): ENHRY, SYGVKD. In DNA, the CDR3 is TGTGCCATCAGCGGAGGCCCGGGACAGACCCAAGAGACCCAGTACTTC. Its translation is CAISGGPGQTQETQYF.

The CDR3 reads CASSFPSSYNEQFF. In nucleotides, the CDR3 is TGTGCCAGCAGCTTCCCAAGCTCCTACAATGAGCAGTTCTTC. The chain combines TRBV11-2 with TRBJ2-1; D remains unclear. The CDR3 is 14 residues long. The germline gives CDR1 SGHAT, CDR2 FQNNGV. Deletions cut 3 bases from V and 0 bases from J, with 6 bases between.

This clonotype turned up a few times. V and J are TRBV7-2 and TRBJ2-5; 11 bases map to TRBD2. J was trimmed by 5 bases and V by 7 bases; bases with no gene match: 15. CDR1 is SGHTA and CDR2 is FQGNSA in the germline V gene. This CDR3 has 17 residues. This CDR3 reads CASMDRNLAGGMETQYF. The CDR3 nucleotides read TGTGCCAGCATGGACCGGAACCTAGCGGGAGGTATGGAGACCCAGTACTTC.

The chain has TRBV19 and TRBJ2-2, with D unclear. CDR1 LNHDA and CDR2 SQIVND come from the germline V gene (reference sequence). The ends were cut back, 2 bases at V and 2 bases at J, with 3 bases in the middle. The length of the CDR3 is 13 residues. CDR3 sequence: CASSITNTGELFF. In DNA form, the CDR3 reads TGTGCCAGTAGTATAACCAACACCGGGGAGCTGTTTTTT.

The chain links TRBV4-3 to TRBJ2-7; 7 nucleotides align to TRBD1. J lost 0 bases, V lost 2 bases, and 4 bases had no gene match. The CDR3 has 15 amino acids. Germline lookup yields CDR1 LGHNA and CDR2 YSLEER. In nucleotides, the CDR3 is TGCGCCAGCAGCCAAACACAGGGGTACTCCTACGAGCAGTACTTC. Translated, it gives CASSQTQGYSYEQYF.

This clonotype has only a few counts. This chain links TRBV30 with TRBJ1-5; D unresolved. The CDR3 is 14 amino acids. V was trimmed by 4 bases and J by 4 bases, leaving 14 bases between them. Germline assignment: CDR1 GTSNPN and CDR2 SVGIG (reference sequence). The CDR3: CAWNPAVGNQPQHF. The DNA for the CDR3 is TGTGCCTGGAATCCGGCAGTTGGGAATCAGCCCCAGCATTTT. Variable domain in full (rest from reference TRBV30 and TRBJ1-5): SQTIHQWPATLVQPVGSPLSLECTVEGTSNPNLYWYRQAAGRGLQLLFYSVGIGQISSEVPQNLSASRPQDRQFILSSKKLLLSDSGFYLCAWNPAVGNQPQHFGDGTRLSIL.